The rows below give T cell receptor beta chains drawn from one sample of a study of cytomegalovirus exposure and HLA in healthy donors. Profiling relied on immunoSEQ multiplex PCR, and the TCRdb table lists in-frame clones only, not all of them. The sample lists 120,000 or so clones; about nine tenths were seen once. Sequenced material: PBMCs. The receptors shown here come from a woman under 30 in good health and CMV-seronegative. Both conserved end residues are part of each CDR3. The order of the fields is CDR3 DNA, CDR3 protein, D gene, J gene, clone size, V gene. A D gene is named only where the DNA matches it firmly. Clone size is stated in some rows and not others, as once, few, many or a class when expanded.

CDR3nt: TGTGCCAGCAGCTTAGTGCCGTCCGGGGGACCCAAAAACATTCAGTACTTC
CDR3aa: CASSLVPSGGPKNIQYF
d_gene: NA
j_gene: TRBJ2-4
abundance: once
v_gene: TRBV7-9

CDR3nt: TGTGCCAGCAGTTTATTCGTAGCCTACGAGCAGTACTTC
CDR3aa: CASSLFVAYEQYF
d_gene: NA
j_gene: TRBJ2-7
abundance: NA
v_gene: TRBV28

CDR3nt: TGTGCCAGCAGCTACCCCCGGACTTTTGGGGCCTACGAGCAGTACTTC
CDR3aa: CASSYPRTFGAYEQYF
d_gene: NA
j_gene: TRBJ2-7
abundance: NA
v_gene: TRBV7-2

CDR3nt: TGTGCCAGCAGCTTAGTGGGGCTAGCGGGGTACAATGAGCAGTTCTTC
CDR3aa: CASSLVGLAGYNEQFF
d_gene: TRBD2
j_gene: TRBJ2-1
abundance: NA
v_gene: TRBV7-9

CDR3nt: TGTGCCAGCAGCTTCACTGCTGGGGCCAACGTCCTGACTTTC
CDR3aa: CASSFTAGANVLTF
d_gene: NA
j_gene: TRBJ2-6
abundance: NA
v_gene: TRBV11-2

CDR3nt: TGTGCCTGGGGCCCACATAGCAATCAGCCCCAGCATTTT
CDR3aa: CAWGPHSNQPQHF
d_gene: NA
j_gene: TRBJ1-5
abundance: NA
v_gene: TRBV30

CDR3nt: TGCGCCAGCAGCTTGGTTGGAGGGAAGGATGAGCAGTTCTTC
CDR3aa: CASSLVGGKDEQFF
d_gene: NA
j_gene: TRBJ2-1
abundance: NA
v_gene: TRBV5-1

CDR3nt: TGTGCCAGCGGGCAGAACACTGAAGCTTTCTTT
CDR3aa: CASGQNTEAFF
d_gene: NA
j_gene: TRBJ1-1
abundance: NA
v_gene: TRBV6-5

CDR3nt: TGTGCCAGTAGTAGAGGACAGGGGTCCACCGGGGAGCTGTTTTTT
CDR3aa: CASSRGQGSTGELFF
d_gene: TRBD1
j_gene: TRBJ2-2
abundance: NA
v_gene: TRBV19

CDR3nt: TGTGCCAGCAGCCCGGACTTGGACAGGGCCCCTGAAGCTTTCTTT
CDR3aa: CASSPDLDRAPEAFF
d_gene: TRBD1
j_gene: TRBJ1-1
abundance: NA
v_gene: TRBV5-8

CDR3nt: TGTGCCAGCAGCTTAGCGCTCCCGACTAGCGGGAGGAATGAGCAGTTCTTC
CDR3aa: CASSLALPTSGRNEQFF
d_gene: TRBD2
j_gene: TRBJ2-1
abundance: once
v_gene: TRBV7-6

CDR3nt: TGTGCCAGCGCTGAATCGGGTTTATTTGGCGAGCAGTACTTC
CDR3aa: CASAESGLFGEQYF
d_gene: NA
j_gene: TRBJ2-7
abundance: NA
v_gene: TRBV7-9

CDR3nt: TGTGCCAGTAGTTTACGACAGGGGGCGGGCGGGGAGCTGTTTTTT
CDR3aa: CASSLRQGAGGELFF
d_gene: TRBD1
j_gene: TRBJ2-2
abundance: NA
v_gene: TRBV19

CDR3nt: TGCAGCGTTGAGGCAGGGGTGTCGGTAGTCGGGGGGAGCTCCTACAATGAGCAGTTCTTC
CDR3aa: CSVEAGVSVVGGSSYNEQFF
d_gene: NA
j_gene: TRBJ2-1
abundance: NA
v_gene: TRBV29-1

CDR3nt: TGTGCCTCCCGGCCCCGGACAGGGAGCTCCTACAATGAGCAGTTCTTC
CDR3aa: CASRPRTGSSYNEQFF
d_gene: TRBD1
j_gene: TRBJ2-1
abundance: NA
v_gene: TRBV27

CDR3nt: TGTGCCAGCAGCAAGATAAGCGAATTGGGGGGCGGGAGGTCCTACGAGCAGTACTTC
CDR3aa: CASSKISELGGGRSYEQYF
d_gene: NA
j_gene: TRBJ2-7
abundance: NA
v_gene: TRBV21-1

CDR3nt: TGTGCCAGCAGTTCTAACAGAGATAATGAAAAACTGTTTTTT
CDR3aa: CASSSNRDNEKLFF
d_gene: NA
j_gene: TRBJ1-4
abundance: NA
v_gene: TRBV28

CDR3nt: TGTGCTAGTGGTTTGGAACCAGGGCGGGAGCAGTACTTC
CDR3aa: CASGLEPGREQYF
d_gene: NA
j_gene: TRBJ2-7
abundance: few
v_gene: TRBV12-5

CDR3nt: TGTGCCAGCAGCCGGCTCAGGACTAGCGGGAGTCAAACTGCCTACGAGCAGTACTTC
CDR3aa: CASSRLRTSGSQTAYEQYF
d_gene: TRBD2
j_gene: TRBJ2-7
abundance: NA
v_gene: TRBV11-2

CDR3nt: TGTGCCAGCAGCCAAGTGGAGGCGGTACGTGGCACTGAAGCTTTCTTT
CDR3aa: CASSQVEAVRGTEAFF
d_gene: NA
j_gene: TRBJ1-1
abundance: NA
v_gene: TRBV4-2

CDR3nt: TGTGCCAGCAGCTTGGCTGGGACTAGCGGGAGTTACGAGCAGTACTTC
CDR3aa: CASSLAGTSGSYEQYF
d_gene: TRBD2
j_gene: TRBJ2-7
abundance: NA
v_gene: TRBV5-6

CDR3nt: TGTGCCAGCTCACTCGGGACTAGCGGGATGTACGAGCAGTACTTC
CDR3aa: CASSLGTSGMYEQYF
d_gene: TRBD2
j_gene: TRBJ2-7
abundance: NA
v_gene: TRBV18

CDR3nt: TGTGCCAGCAGCGCACCGGGACTCATCAATCAGCCCCAGCATTTT
CDR3aa: CASSAPGLINQPQHF
d_gene: NA
j_gene: TRBJ1-5
abundance: few
v_gene: TRBV6-6

CDR3nt: TGTGCCAGCAGTGTGGGAGGACAGGGAGTATACCAAGAGACCCAGTACTTC
CDR3aa: CASSVGGQGVYQETQYF
d_gene: TRBD1
j_gene: TRBJ2-5
abundance: once
v_gene: TRBV25-1

CDR3nt: TGTGCCAGTAGTATAGGATTCGGTTCTGGTAACTATGGCTACACCTTC
CDR3aa: CASSIGFGSGNYGYTF
d_gene: NA
j_gene: TRBJ1-2
abundance: once
v_gene: TRBV19

CDR3nt: TGTGCCAGCAGCCGCGGGGAGGGAATAACAGATACGCAGTATTTT
CDR3aa: CASSRGEGITDTQYF
d_gene: TRBD2
j_gene: TRBJ2-3
abundance: NA
v_gene: TRBV5-8

CDR3nt: TGTGCCAGCAGTGAAGAGGGAGGAGGGAACTATGGCTACACCTTC
CDR3aa: CASSEEGGGNYGYTF
d_gene: NA
j_gene: TRBJ1-2
abundance: NA
v_gene: TRBV6-1

CDR3nt: TGTGCCAGCAGTGGGGCAGACTATGGCTACACCTTC
CDR3aa: CASSGADYGYTF
d_gene: NA
j_gene: TRBJ1-2
abundance: NA
v_gene: TRBV6-6